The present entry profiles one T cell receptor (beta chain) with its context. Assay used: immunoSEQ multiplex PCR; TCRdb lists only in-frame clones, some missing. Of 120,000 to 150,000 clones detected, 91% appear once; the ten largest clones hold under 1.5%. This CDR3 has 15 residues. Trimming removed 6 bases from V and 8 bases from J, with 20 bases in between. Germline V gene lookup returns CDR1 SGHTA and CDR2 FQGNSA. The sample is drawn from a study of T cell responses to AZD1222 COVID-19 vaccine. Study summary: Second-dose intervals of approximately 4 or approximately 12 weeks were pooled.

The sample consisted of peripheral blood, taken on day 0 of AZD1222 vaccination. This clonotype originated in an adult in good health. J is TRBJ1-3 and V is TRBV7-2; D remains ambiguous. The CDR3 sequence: CASRPSVGRMDTIYF. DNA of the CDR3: TGTGCCAGCAGACCCTCCGTGGGCAGGATGGACACCATATATTTT. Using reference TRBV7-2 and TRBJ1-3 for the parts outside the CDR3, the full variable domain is GAGVSQSPSNKVTEKGKDVELRCDPISGHTALYWYRQSLGQGLEFLIYFQGNSAPDKSGLPSDRFSAERTGGSVSTLTIQRTQQEDSAVYLCASRPSVGRMDTIYFGEGSWLTVV.